These T cell receptor beta chains were read from a single sample in a study of long-term antiretroviral therapy in people with HIV. The protocol was immunoSEQ multiplex PCR, while the TCRdb copy is restricted to in-frame clones and leaves out a portion. The sample holds around 17,000 clones, roughly 95% seen once. Source: unsorted PBMCs, taken 10 to 13 years after starting antiretroviral therapy. All receptors come from a young man with HIV. The CDR3 runs from the conserved cysteine through the conserved F or W. A D gene is named only where the DNA matches it firmly. Rows may omit the clone size; those that give it use once, few, many or a size class.

d_gene: NA
abundance: NA
j_gene: TRBJ2-1
v_gene: TRBV6-6
CDR3aa: CASSYVLGSSYNEQFF
CDR3nt: TGTGCCAGCAGTTACGTTTTAGGGAGCTCCTACAATGAGCAGTTCTTC

d_gene: NA
abundance: NA
j_gene: TRBJ2-1
v_gene: TRBV5-1
CDR3aa: CASSLSGGERDEQFF
CDR3nt: TGCGCCAGCAGCTTGTCCGGGGGCGAAAGGGATGAGCAGTTCTTC

d_gene: NA
abundance: NA
j_gene: TRBJ1-2
v_gene: TRBV7-6
CDR3aa: CASSPTGNHYGYTF
CDR3nt: TGTGCCAGCAGCCCCACAGGAAACCACTATGGCTACACCTTC

d_gene: TRBD1
abundance: NA
j_gene: TRBJ1-2
v_gene: TRBV2
CDR3aa: CASSLGTAHNYGYTF
CDR3nt: TGTGCCAGCAGTCTTGGGACAGCCCATAACTATGGCTACACCTTC

d_gene: TRBD2
abundance: NA
j_gene: TRBJ2-5
v_gene: TRBV2
CDR3aa: CASRQAGGGETQYF
CDR3nt: TGTGCCAGCAGGCAAGCGGGGGGTGGTGAGACCCAGTACTTC

d_gene: TRBD1
abundance: NA
j_gene: TRBJ1-5
v_gene: TRBV28
CDR3aa: CASSLSGQGGQPQHF
CDR3nt: TGTGCCAGCAGTTTATCGGGACAGGGCGGTCAGCCCCAGCATTTT

d_gene: TRBD2
abundance: NA
j_gene: TRBJ2-5
v_gene: TRBV11-2
CDR3aa: CASSPGPSGGAVRETQYF
CDR3nt: TGTGCCAGCAGCCCCGGCCCAAGCGGGGGGGCAGTGCGGGAGACCCAGTACTTC

d_gene: TRBD1
abundance: NA
j_gene: TRBJ1-2
v_gene: TRBV27
CDR3aa: CASSWTGNYGYTF
CDR3nt: TGTGCCAGCAGTTGGACAGGGAACTATGGCTACACCTTC

d_gene: TRBD1
abundance: NA
j_gene: TRBJ2-1
v_gene: TRBV7-2
CDR3aa: CASSRTGVYNEQFF
CDR3nt: TGTGCCAGCAGCCGGACAGGAGTCTACAATGAGCAGTTCTTC

d_gene: NA
abundance: NA
j_gene: TRBJ2-5
v_gene: TRBV28
CDR3aa: CASRPPYEETQYF
CDR3nt: TGTGCCAGCAGACCTCCCTACGAAGAGACCCAGTACTTC

d_gene: TRBD1
abundance: NA
j_gene: TRBJ2-1
v_gene: TRBV6-1
CDR3aa: CASSGPGQVGYNEQFF
CDR3nt: TGTGCCAGCAGTGGCCCAGGACAGGTGGGCTACAATGAGCAGTTCTTC

d_gene: NA
abundance: once
j_gene: TRBJ1-1
v_gene: TRBV7-6
CDR3aa: CASSPGAAGFTEAFF
CDR3nt: TGTGCCAGCAGCCCCGGCGCGGCAGGGTTCACTGAAGCTTTCTTT

d_gene: NA
abundance: NA
j_gene: TRBJ2-5
v_gene: TRBV11-3
CDR3aa: CASSLGLRPPGRETQYF
CDR3nt: TGTGCCAGCAGCTTAGGTCTCCGACCCCCCGGTCGGGAGACCCAGTACTTC

d_gene: TRBD1
abundance: NA
j_gene: TRBJ1-2
v_gene: TRBV6-6
CDR3aa: CASSSQRTGDGYTF
CDR3nt: TGTGCCAGCAGTTCTCAAAGGACAGGGGATGGCTACACCTTC

d_gene: NA
abundance: NA
j_gene: TRBJ2-1
v_gene: TRBV5-1
CDR3aa: CASSNLQTYNEQFF
CDR3nt: TGCGCCAGCAGCAATCTCCAGACGTACAATGAGCAGTTCTTC

d_gene: NA
abundance: NA
j_gene: TRBJ1-6
v_gene: TRBV6-4
CDR3aa: CASKEGGENSPLHF
CDR3nt: TGTGCCAGCAAAGAGGGGGGCGAGAATTCACCCCTCCACTTT

d_gene: TRBD1
abundance: NA
j_gene: TRBJ1-5
v_gene: TRBV28
CDR3aa: CASSLGQVELGPQHF
CDR3nt: TGTGCCAGCAGCCTAGGACAGGTGGAGTTGGGACCCCAGCATTTT

d_gene: TRBD2
abundance: NA
j_gene: TRBJ2-3
v_gene: TRBV5-1
CDR3aa: CASSLGLAGNFWRLYF
CDR3nt: TGCGCCAGCAGCCTAGGACTAGCGGGGAACTTTTGGAGGCTGTATTTT

d_gene: NA
abundance: NA
j_gene: TRBJ2-2
v_gene: TRBV5-1
CDR3aa: CASSLGLNTGELFF
CDR3nt: TGCGCCAGCAGCTTGGGCTTGAACACCGGGGAGCTGTTTTTT

d_gene: NA
abundance: NA
j_gene: TRBJ2-3
v_gene: TRBV30
CDR3aa: CAWRQLTDTQYF
CDR3nt: TGTGCCTGGAGACAGCTTACAGATACGCAGTATTTT

d_gene: NA
abundance: NA
j_gene: TRBJ2-6
v_gene: TRBV2
CDR3aa: CASSEWRDPGANVLTF
CDR3nt: TGTGCCAGCAGTGAATGGAGGGACCCTGGGGCCAACGTCCTGACTTTC

d_gene: NA
abundance: NA
j_gene: TRBJ1-1
v_gene: TRBV6-5
CDR3aa: CASSYTGTMNTEAFF
CDR3nt: TGTGCCAGCAGTTACACGGGTACGATGAACACTGAAGCTTTCTTT

d_gene: NA
abundance: NA
j_gene: TRBJ2-2
v_gene: TRBV5-1
CDR3aa: CASSRDSGGTGELFF
CDR3nt: TGCGCCAGCAGCCGGGACTCCGGGGGCACCGGGGAGCTGTTTTTT

d_gene: NA
abundance: NA
j_gene: TRBJ1-5
v_gene: TRBV27
CDR3aa: CASRVKGNQPQHF
CDR3nt: TGTGCCAGCAGAGTAAAGGGCAATCAGCCCCAGCATTTT

d_gene: NA
abundance: once
j_gene: TRBJ2-2
v_gene: TRBV19
CDR3aa: CASRAPGQNTGELFF
CDR3nt: TGTGCCAGTAGAGCCCCGGGACAAAACACCGGGGAGCTGTTTTTT

d_gene: NA
abundance: NA
j_gene: TRBJ2-3
v_gene: TRBV5-4
CDR3aa: CASSLAVTHGTDTQYF
CDR3nt: TGTGCCAGCAGCTTGGCCGTGACCCACGGCACAGATACGCAGTATTTT

d_gene: NA
abundance: few
j_gene: TRBJ2-5
v_gene: TRBV14
CDR3aa: CASSSLVLETQYF
CDR3nt: TGTGCCAGCAGCTCACTAGTTTTGGAGACCCAGTACTTC

d_gene: NA
abundance: few
j_gene: TRBJ2-1
v_gene: TRBV4-1
CDR3aa: CASSQVGRSSNEQFF
CDR3nt: TGCGCCAGCAGCCAAGTGGGAAGATCAAGCAATGAGCAGTTCTTC

d_gene: NA
abundance: NA
j_gene: TRBJ2-3
v_gene: TRBV27
CDR3aa: CASRFTDTQYF
CDR3nt: TGTGCCAGCAGATTTACAGATACGCAGTATTTT

d_gene: TRBD1
abundance: NA
j_gene: TRBJ1-3
v_gene: TRBV28
CDR3aa: CASGYRGTGNTIYF
CDR3nt: TGTGCCAGCGGATACAGGGGAACTGGAAACACCATATATTTT

d_gene: NA
abundance: NA
j_gene: TRBJ2-4
v_gene: TRBV6-5
CDR3aa: CASSSGNIQYF
CDR3nt: TGTGCCAGCTCCAGCGGGAACATTCAGTACTTC

d_gene: TRBD2
abundance: NA
j_gene: TRBJ2-3
v_gene: TRBV4-2
CDR3aa: CASSPIKLAGDPYTQYF
CDR3nt: TGTGCCAGCAGCCCGATTAAACTAGCGGGGGATCCTTATACGCAGTATTTT

d_gene: TRBD1
abundance: NA
j_gene: TRBJ2-5
v_gene: TRBV6-5
CDR3aa: CASSLTGGRETQYF
CDR3nt: TGTGCCAGCAGCCTGACAGGGGGCAGAGAGACCCAGTACTTC

d_gene: TRBD1
abundance: NA
j_gene: TRBJ1-2
v_gene: TRBV11-2
CDR3aa: CASSFQGQGYGYTF
CDR3nt: TGTGCCAGCAGCTTTCAAGGACAGGGCTATGGCTACACCTTC

d_gene: NA
abundance: NA
j_gene: TRBJ2-4
v_gene: TRBV2
CDR3aa: CASNGVVAKNIQYF
CDR3nt: TGTGCCAGCAATGGGGTCGTAGCCAAAAACATTCAGTACTTC

d_gene: NA
abundance: NA
j_gene: TRBJ1-1
v_gene: TRBV18
CDR3aa: CASSPYEQGEAFF
CDR3nt: TGTGCCAGCTCACCGTACGAACAAGGAGAAGCTTTCTTT

d_gene: TRBD1
abundance: NA
j_gene: TRBJ1-5
v_gene: TRBV5-1
CDR3aa: CASRATGGSDQPQHF
CDR3nt: TGCGCCAGCAGGGCCACAGGGGGCTCGGATCAGCCCCAGCATTTT

d_gene: TRBD1
abundance: few
j_gene: TRBJ1-6
v_gene: TRBV28
CDR3aa: CASRTGQDNSPLHF
CDR3nt: TGTGCCAGCAGAACCGGACAGGATAATTCACCCCTCCACTTT

d_gene: NA
abundance: NA
j_gene: TRBJ2-5
v_gene: TRBV5-4
CDR3aa: CASSLFGWQETQYF
CDR3nt: TGTGCCAGCAGCTTGTTTGGTTGGCAAGAGACCCAGTACTTC

d_gene: NA
abundance: NA
j_gene: TRBJ1-3
v_gene: TRBV14
CDR3aa: CASSQGHSGNTIYF
CDR3nt: TGTGCCAGCAGCCAAGGTCACTCTGGAAACACCATATATTTT

d_gene: NA
abundance: once
j_gene: TRBJ1-1
v_gene: TRBV7-9
CDR3aa: CASSLGTAWAEAFF
CDR3nt: TGTGCCAGCAGCTTAGGGACAGCCTGGGCTGAAGCTTTCTTT

d_gene: NA
abundance: NA
j_gene: TRBJ1-5
v_gene: TRBV5-6
CDR3aa: CASSLRGGRQPQHF
CDR3nt: TGTGCCAGCAGCTTGAGGGGGGGCCGGCAGCCCCAGCATTTT

d_gene: NA
abundance: NA
j_gene: TRBJ1-4
v_gene: TRBV28
CDR3aa: CASNQEGEKLFF
CDR3nt: TGTGCCAGCAATCAGGAAGGTGAAAAACTGTTTTTT

d_gene: NA
abundance: NA
j_gene: TRBJ1-1
v_gene: TRBV7-6
CDR3aa: CASSSAGPNAEAFF
CDR3nt: TGTGCCAGCAGCTCTGCGGGCCCGAACGCTGAAGCTTTCTTT

d_gene: TRBD1
abundance: NA
j_gene: TRBJ2-7
v_gene: TRBV10-3
CDR3aa: CAISMGEVTGTYEQYF
CDR3nt: TGTGCCATCAGTATGGGCGAGGTGACAGGGACCTACGAGCAGTACTTC

d_gene: NA
abundance: NA
j_gene: TRBJ2-7
v_gene: TRBV7-2
CDR3aa: CASSSLGQDYEQYF
CDR3nt: TGTGCCAGCAGCTCCCTCGGACAAGACTACGAGCAGTACTTC

d_gene: NA
abundance: NA
j_gene: TRBJ2-5
v_gene: TRBV29-1
CDR3aa: CSAAGAVGWETQYF
CDR3nt: TGCAGCGCCGCAGGGGCGGTTGGGTGGGAGACCCAGTACTTC

d_gene: NA
abundance: NA
j_gene: TRBJ1-3
v_gene: TRBV7-2
CDR3aa: CASSQGGFSGNTIYF
CDR3nt: TGTGCCAGCAGCCAAGGCGGATTCTCTGGAAACACCATATATTTT

d_gene: TRBD1
abundance: NA
j_gene: TRBJ2-7
v_gene: TRBV28
CDR3aa: CASSSPGGKMTYEQYF
CDR3nt: TGTGCCAGCAGTTCCCCAGGGGGCAAAATGACCTACGAGCAGTACTTC

d_gene: NA
abundance: NA
j_gene: TRBJ2-3
v_gene: TRBV7-9
CDR3aa: CASSLEVSTDTQYF
CDR3nt: TGTGCCAGCAGCTTGGAGGTTAGCACAGATACGCAGTATTTT

d_gene: NA
abundance: NA
j_gene: TRBJ1-5
v_gene: TRBV19
CDR3aa: CASSTRFDQPQHF
CDR3nt: TGTGCCAGTAGTACCCGCTTCGATCAGCCCCAGCATTTT

d_gene: NA
abundance: NA
j_gene: TRBJ2-2
v_gene: TRBV6-4
CDR3aa: CASSDRDTGELFF
CDR3nt: TGTGCCAGCAGTGACAGGGACACCGGGGAGCTGTTTTTT

d_gene: NA
abundance: NA
j_gene: TRBJ1-5
v_gene: TRBV28
CDR3aa: CASSLITRPDSNQPQHF
CDR3nt: TGTGCCAGCAGTTTAATTACTAGGCCAGATAGCAATCAGCCCCAGCATTTT

d_gene: TRBD1
abundance: NA
j_gene: TRBJ2-5
v_gene: TRBV9
CDR3aa: CASSRDRAEGLRETQYF
CDR3nt: TGTGCCAGCAGCCGGGACAGAGCCGAGGGGCTGAGGGAGACCCAGTACTTC

d_gene: TRBD1
abundance: NA
j_gene: TRBJ1-1
v_gene: TRBV27
CDR3aa: CASSSLQGAGTEAFF
CDR3nt: TGTGCCAGCAGTTCGCTTCAGGGGGCAGGAACTGAAGCTTTCTTT